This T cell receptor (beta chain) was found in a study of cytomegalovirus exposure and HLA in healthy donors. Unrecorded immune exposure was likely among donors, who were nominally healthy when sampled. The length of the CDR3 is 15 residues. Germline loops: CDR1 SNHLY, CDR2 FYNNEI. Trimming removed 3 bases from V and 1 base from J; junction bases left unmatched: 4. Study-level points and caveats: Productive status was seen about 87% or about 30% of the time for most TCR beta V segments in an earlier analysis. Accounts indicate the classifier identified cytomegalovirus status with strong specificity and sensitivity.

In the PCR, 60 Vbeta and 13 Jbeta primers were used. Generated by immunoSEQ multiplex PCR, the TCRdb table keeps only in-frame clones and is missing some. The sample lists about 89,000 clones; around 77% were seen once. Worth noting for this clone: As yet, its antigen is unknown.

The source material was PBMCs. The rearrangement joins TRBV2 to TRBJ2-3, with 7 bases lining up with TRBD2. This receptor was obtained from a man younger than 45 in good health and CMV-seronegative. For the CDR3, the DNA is TGTGCCAGCAGTGATTTGGCGGGAGGCACAGATACGCAGTATTTT. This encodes CASSDLAGGTDTQYF.